Listed below are T cell receptor beta chains from one sample, sequenced in a study of regulatory T cells in long-lasting Graves disease. One entry per CDR3 protein results from TCRdb running MiXCR on the multiplex PCR reads. The data contain roughly 450,000 distinct CDR3 sequences, 20% to 25% of them singletons. This specimen consisted of peripheral blood mononuclear cells (PBMCs), obtained when the disease was refractory, from a patient treated with antithyroid drugs. The receptor set was obtained from a female donor with Graves disease. CDR3s include the opening cysteine and the closing phenylalanine or tryptophan. Fields, in order: CDR3 length, D gene, J gene, V gene, clone size, CDR3 protein, CDR3 DNA. D genes are given only for firm matches. Only part of the rows carry a size: once, few, many, or a class if the clone is expanded.

length: 16
D: TRBD2
J: TRBJ2-7
V: TRBV6-5
size: many
CDR3: CASSYKEREWSYEQYF
DNA: TGTGCCAGCAGTTACAAGGAGCGGGAGTGGAGCTACGAGCAGTACTTC

length: 11
D: -
J: TRBJ1-2
V: TRBV29-1
size: few
CDR3: CSVDQPYGYTF
DNA: TGCAGCGTTGACCAGCCTTATGGCTACACCTTC

length: 13
D: -
J: TRBJ2-5
V: TRBV29-1
size: many
CDR3: CSVTQRDQETQYF
DNA: TGCAGCGTCACCCAGCGGGACCAAGAGACCCAGTACTTC

length: 14
D: TRBD2
J: TRBJ2-7
V: TRBV6-5
size: many
CDR3: CASSLTLAGYEQYF
DNA: TGTGCCAGCAGTTTGACACTAGCGGGATACGAGCAGTACTTC

length: 12
D: -
J: TRBJ2-4
V: TRBV29-1
size: -
CDR3: CSVELLGRINLF
DNA: TGCAGCGTTGAACTGTTAGGGCGGATAAACCTCTTC

length: 12
D: -
J: TRBJ1-1
V: TRBV11-2
size: many
CDR3: CASSSEWNEAFF
DNA: TGTGCCAGCAGCTCCGAATGGAACGAAGCCTTCTTT

length: 15
D: -
J: TRBJ2-7
V: TRBV6-2/TRBV6-3
size: -
CDR3: CASSYSYGASYEQYF
DNA: TGTGCCAGCAGTTACTCGTATGGGGCCTCCTACGAGCAGTACTTC

length: 12
D: -
J: TRBJ2-2
V: TRBV19
size: few
CDR3: CASSIFSSELFF
DNA: TGTGCCAGTAGTATCTTTAGCTCGGAGCTGTTTTTT

length: 14
D: TRBD2
J: TRBJ2-1
V: TRBV7-3
size: -
CDR3: CASSPLAGHNEQFF
DNA: TGTGCCAGCAGCCCTCTAGCGGGACACAATGAGCAGTTCTTC

length: 16
D: -
J: TRBJ1-1
V: TRBV5-4
size: -
CDR3: CASIYSGGGMNTEAFF
DNA: TGTGCCAGCATTTATTCGGGAGGCGGTATGAACACTGAAGCTTTCTTT

length: 13
D: -
J: TRBJ2-7
V: TRBV7-3
size: many
CDR3: CASSLTHTYEQYF
DNA: TGTGCCAGCAGCTTAACGCATACCTACGAGCAGTACTTC

length: 17
D: TRBD2
J: TRBJ2-2
V: TRBV7-9
size: many
CDR3: CASSSTSGTLGAGELFF
DNA: TGTGCCAGCAGCAGTACTAGCGGGACCTTAGGTGCCGGGGAGCTGTTTTTT

length: 14
D: TRBD2
J: TRBJ2-7
V: TRBV11-2
size: many
CDR3: CASSLDGGTIEQYF
DNA: TGTGCCAGCAGCTTAGATGGGGGGACTATCGAGCAGTACTTC

length: 16
D: TRBD2
J: TRBJ2-5
V: TRBV7-9
size: few
CDR3: CASSTLAGGYQETQYF
DNA: TGTGCCAGCAGCACCCTAGCGGGAGGGTACCAAGAGACCCAGTACTTC

length: 15
D: TRBD2
J: TRBJ2-2
V: TRBV9
size: -
CDR3: CASSVASGDTGELFF
DNA: TGTGCCAGCAGCGTCGCTAGCGGGGACACCGGGGAGCTGTTTTTT

length: 15
D: TRBD2
J: TRBJ2-5
V: TRBV9
size: -
CDR3: CASSVVGGGQETQYF
DNA: TGTGCCAGCAGCGTAGTGGGGGGGGGCCAAGAGACCCAGTACTTC

length: 17
D: TRBD2
J: TRBJ2-1
V: TRBV28
size: -
CDR3: CASRPWGGTSSYNEQFF
DNA: TGTGCCAGCAGGCCCTGGGGCGGGACTAGCTCCTACAATGAGCAGTTCTTC

length: 15
D: -
J: TRBJ2-7
V: TRBV19
size: few
CDR3: CASSKRTQLSYEQYF
DNA: TGTGCCAGTAGTAAGCGGACCCAACTCTCCTACGAGCAGTACTTC

length: 16
D: -
J: TRBJ2-1
V: TRBV6-1
size: -
CDR3: CASSGARGLRYNEQFF
DNA: TGTGCCAGCAGTGGAGCACGGGGGCTAAGGTACAATGAGCAGTTCTTC

length: 13
D: -
J: TRBJ2-5
V: TRBV27
size: many
CDR3: CASSLSAQETQYF
DNA: TGTGCCAGCAGTTTATCGGCCCAAGAGACCCAGTACTTC

length: 17
D: TRBD2
J: TRBJ2-7
V: TRBV6-2/TRBV6-3
size: many
CDR3: CASSSTRTSGSSYEQYF
DNA: TGTGCCAGCAGTTCGACACGGACTAGCGGGAGCTCCTACGAGCAGTACTTC

length: 16
D: TRBD1
J: TRBJ2-7
V: TRBV28
size: many
CDR3: CASSWTGGSSVYEQYF
DNA: TGTGCCAGCAGTTGGACAGGGGGCTCAAGTGTCTACGAGCAGTACTTC

length: 15
D: -
J: TRBJ1-5
V: TRBV19
size: -
CDR3: CASSTSAYSNQPQHF
DNA: TGTGCCAGTAGTACCTCAGCTTATAGCAATCAGCCCCAGCATTTT

length: 18
D: TRBD2
J: TRBJ2-7
V: TRBV6-1
size: many
CDR3: CASTQTWTSGRSGNEQYF
DNA: TGTGCCAGCACCCAAACGTGGACTAGCGGCCGGAGTGGCAACGAGCAGTACTTC

length: 16
D: TRBD2
J: TRBJ2-7
V: TRBV7-2
size: many
CDR3: CASSLISGVYSYEQYF
DNA: TGTGCCAGCAGCTTAATTAGCGGGGTCTACTCCTACGAGCAGTACTTC

length: 14
D: TRBD1
J: TRBJ1-2
V: TRBV27
size: -
CDR3: CASSSTGGDYGNTF
DNA: TGTGCCAGCAGTTCGACAGGGGGCGACTATGGCAACACCTTC

length: 12
D: -
J: TRBJ1-1
V: TRBV10-3
size: many
CDR3: CAISGGQREAFF
DNA: TGTGCCATCAGCGGGGGACAACGTGAAGCTTTCTTT

length: 11
D: -
J: TRBJ2-2
V: TRBV12-3/TRBV12-4
size: many
CDR3: CASSFERELFF
DNA: TGTGCCAGCAGTTTCGAACGGGAGCTGTTTTTT

length: 11
D: TRBD2
J: TRBJ2-5
V: TRBV2
size: few
CDR3: CASLAGETQYF
DNA: TGTGCCAGCTTAGCGGGAGAGACCCAGTACTTC

length: 16
D: -
J: TRBJ1-4
V: TRBV25-1
size: few
CDR3: CASSDTSTPRGEKLFF
DNA: TGTGCCAGCAGTGATACCTCAACCCCACGGGGTGAAAAACTGTTTTTT

length: 15
D: TRBD1
J: TRBJ1-4
V: TRBV3-1
size: -
CDR3: CASSQARDRNEKLFF
DNA: TGTGCCAGCAGCCAAGCCCGGGACAGAAATGAAAAACTGTTTTTT

length: 16
D: TRBD2
J: TRBJ2-2
V: TRBV5-1
size: -
CDR3: CASSLQLAGVTGELFF
DNA: TGCGCCAGCAGCTTGCAACTAGCGGGAGTAACCGGGGAGCTGTTTTTT

length: 15
D: TRBD1
J: TRBJ2-5
V: TRBV6-2/TRBV6-3
size: many
CDR3: CASSYAQTGLETQYF
DNA: TGTGCCAGCAGTTACGCCCAGACAGGGCTGGAGACCCAGTACTTC